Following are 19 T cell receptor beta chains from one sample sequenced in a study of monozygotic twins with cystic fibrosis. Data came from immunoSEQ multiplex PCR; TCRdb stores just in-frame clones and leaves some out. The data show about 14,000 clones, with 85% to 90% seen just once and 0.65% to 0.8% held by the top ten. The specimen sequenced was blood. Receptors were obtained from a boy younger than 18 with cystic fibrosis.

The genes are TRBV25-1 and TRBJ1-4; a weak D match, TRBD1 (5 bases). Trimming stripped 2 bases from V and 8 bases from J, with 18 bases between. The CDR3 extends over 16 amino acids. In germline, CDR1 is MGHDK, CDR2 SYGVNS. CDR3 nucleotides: TGTGCCAGCAGTGAAATAAGGGGCGCCGGAGAAGAAAAACTGTTTTTT. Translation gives CASSEIRGAGEEKLFF.

The CDR3 here is CASSFSVQGHYFGTEAFF. DNA of the CDR3: TGTGCCAGCAGTTTCTCCGTCCAGGGTCATTACTTCGGCACTGAAGCTTTCTTT. The chain joins TRBV28 to TRBJ1-1, with D tentatively TRBD1 (5 bases). Trimming cost V 3 bases and J 4 bases, with 24 bases left between them. The germline CDR1 and CDR2 sequences are MDHEN and SYDVKM. The length of the CDR3 is 18 residues.

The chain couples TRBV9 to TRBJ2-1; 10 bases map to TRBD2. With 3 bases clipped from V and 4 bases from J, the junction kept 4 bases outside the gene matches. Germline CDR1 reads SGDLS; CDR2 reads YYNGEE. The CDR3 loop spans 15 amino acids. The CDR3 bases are TGTGCCAGCAGCGGAAGCGGGAGGGGGTACAATGAGCAGTTCTTC. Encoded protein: CASSGSGRGYNEQFF.

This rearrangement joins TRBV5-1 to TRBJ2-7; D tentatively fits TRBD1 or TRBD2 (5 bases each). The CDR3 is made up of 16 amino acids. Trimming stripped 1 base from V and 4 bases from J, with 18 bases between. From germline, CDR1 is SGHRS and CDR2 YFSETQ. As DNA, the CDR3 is TGCGCCAGCAGCTTGACTCACTCAAGAGGGGAATACGAGCAGTACTTC. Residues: CASSLTHSRGEYEQYF. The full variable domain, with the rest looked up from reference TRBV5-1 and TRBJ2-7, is KAGVTQTPRYLIKTRGQQVTLSCSPISGHRSVSWYQQTPGQGLQFLFEYFSETQRNKGNFPGRFSGRQFSNSRSEMNVSTLELGDSALYLCASSLTHSRGEYEQYFGPGTRLTVT.

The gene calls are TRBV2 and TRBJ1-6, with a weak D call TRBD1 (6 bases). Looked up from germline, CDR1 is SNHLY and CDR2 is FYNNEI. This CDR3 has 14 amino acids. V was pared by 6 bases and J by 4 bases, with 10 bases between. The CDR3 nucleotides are TGTGCCAGCAGCAGGGGCGGGTATAATTCACCCCTCCACTTT. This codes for CASSRGGYNSPLHF.

CDR3 residues: CASRTVLGVAEYGYTF. Written as DNA, the CDR3 is TGTGCCAGCAGGACCGTCTTGGGGGTTGCGGAGTATGGCTACACCTTC. The chain combines TRBV27 with TRBJ1-2; tentative D call: TRBD1 (5 bases). This CDR3 comprises 16 residues. The germline V gene encodes CDR1 MNHEY and CDR2 SMNVEV (reference sequence). V was pared by 6 bases and J by 5 bases, with 22 bases between.

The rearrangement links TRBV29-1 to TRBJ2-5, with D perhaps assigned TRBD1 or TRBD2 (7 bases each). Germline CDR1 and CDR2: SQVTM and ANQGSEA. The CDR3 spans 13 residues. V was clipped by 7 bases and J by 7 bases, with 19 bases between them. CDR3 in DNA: TGCAGCGGAGCAGGGGGGGGCCTTGGGACCCAGTACTTC. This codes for CSGAGGGLGTQYF.

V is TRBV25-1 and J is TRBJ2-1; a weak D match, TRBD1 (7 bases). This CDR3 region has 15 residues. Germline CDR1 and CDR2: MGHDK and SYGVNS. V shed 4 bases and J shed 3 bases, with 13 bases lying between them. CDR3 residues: CASSGRGQSYNEQFF. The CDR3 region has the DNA TGTGCCAGCAGTGGGAGGGGACAGAGCTACAATGAGCAGTTCTTC.

The CDR3 nucleotides read TGTGCCAGTAAATTGGGTGGGGACACTGAAGCTTTCTTT. Amino acids: CASKLGGDTEAFF. The rearrangement uses TRBV19 and TRBJ1-1; D remains ambiguous. The CDR3 is 13 amino acids. In germline, CDR1 is LNHDA, CDR2 SQIVND (reference sequence). V dropped 7 bases and J dropped 3 bases, with 12 bases sitting between them.

Here the CDR3 DNA reads TGTGCCACCCGGAGGGGGGCTTTCTACAATGAGCAGTTCTTC. Translating gives CATRRGAFYNEQFF. The chain is built from TRBV6-6 and TRBJ2-1; D tentatively fits TRBD1 or TRBD2 (6 bases each). From germline, CDR1 is MNHNY and CDR2 SVGAGI (reference sequence). Trimming stripped 10 bases from V and 3 bases from J, with 16 bases between. The CDR3 is made up of 14 amino acids.

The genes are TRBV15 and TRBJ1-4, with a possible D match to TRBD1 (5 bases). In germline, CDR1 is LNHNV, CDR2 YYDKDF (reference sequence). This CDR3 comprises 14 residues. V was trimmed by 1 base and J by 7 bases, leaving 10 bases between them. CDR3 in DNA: TGTGCCACCAGCAGAGGGGACTATGGTGAAAAACTGTTTTTT. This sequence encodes CATSRGDYGEKLFF.

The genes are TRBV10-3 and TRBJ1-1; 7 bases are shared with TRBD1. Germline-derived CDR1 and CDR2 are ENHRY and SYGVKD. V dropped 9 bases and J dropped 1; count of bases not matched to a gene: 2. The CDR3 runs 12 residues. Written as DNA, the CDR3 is TGTGCCATACGGACAGGGAACACTGAAGCTTTCTTT. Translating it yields CAIRTGNTEAFF.

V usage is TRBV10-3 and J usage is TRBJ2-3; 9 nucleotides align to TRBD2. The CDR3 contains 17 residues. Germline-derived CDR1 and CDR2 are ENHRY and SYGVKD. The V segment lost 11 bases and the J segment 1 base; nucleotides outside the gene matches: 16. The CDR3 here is CAAQSGGPNRGTDTQYF. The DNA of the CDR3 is TGTGCCGCCCAGAGCGGGGGGCCTAATCGGGGCACAGATACGCAGTATTTT.

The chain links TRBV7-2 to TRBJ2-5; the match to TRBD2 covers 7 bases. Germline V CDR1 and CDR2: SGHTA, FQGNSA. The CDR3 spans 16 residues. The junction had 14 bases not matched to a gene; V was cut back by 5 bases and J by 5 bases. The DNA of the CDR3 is TGTGCCAGCAGCAACGGGGACCCGGGACTAAAGGAGACCCAGTACTTC. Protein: CASSNGDPGLKETQYF.

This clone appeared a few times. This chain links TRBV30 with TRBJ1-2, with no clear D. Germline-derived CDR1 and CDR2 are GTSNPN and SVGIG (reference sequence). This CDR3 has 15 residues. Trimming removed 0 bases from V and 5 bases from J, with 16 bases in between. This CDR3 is CAWSVLLGVGYGYTF. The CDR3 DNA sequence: TGTGCCTGGAGTGTACTACTTGGGGTAGGGTATGGCTACACCTTC.

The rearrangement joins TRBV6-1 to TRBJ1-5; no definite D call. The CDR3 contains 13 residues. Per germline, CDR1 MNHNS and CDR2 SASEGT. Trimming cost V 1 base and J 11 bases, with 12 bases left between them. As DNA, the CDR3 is TGTGCCAGCAGTGAAGTAGGCCTAGCGGCCCAGCATTTT. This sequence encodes CASSEVGLAAQHF.

The CDR3, as DNA: TGTGCCAGCACAACAGGGTCATTAGAGACCCAGTACTTC. Protein: CASTTGSLETQYF. The chain recombines TRBV6-5 with TRBJ2-5, with D possibly being TRBD1 (6 bases). The germline gives CDR1 MNHEY, CDR2 SVGAGI. The CDR3 covers 13 residues. The ends were cut back, 7 bases at V and 4 bases at J, with 13 bases in the middle.

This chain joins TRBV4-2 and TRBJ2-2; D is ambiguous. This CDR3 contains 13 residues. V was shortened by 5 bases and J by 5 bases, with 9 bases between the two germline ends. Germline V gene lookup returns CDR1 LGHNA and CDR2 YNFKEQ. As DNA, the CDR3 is TGTGCCAGCAGCTACTCGGAAACCGGGGAGCTGTTTTTT. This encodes CASSYSETGELFF.

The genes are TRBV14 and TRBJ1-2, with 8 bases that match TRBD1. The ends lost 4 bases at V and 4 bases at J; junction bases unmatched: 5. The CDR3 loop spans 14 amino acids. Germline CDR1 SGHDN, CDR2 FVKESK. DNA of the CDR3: TGTGCCAGCAGCCCAACAACAGGGGGCTATGGCTACACCTTC. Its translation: CASSPTTGGYGYTF.